The clone carrying this TCR beta chain was observed a few times. The CDR3 sequence is 15 residues long. The germline V gene encodes CDR1 SGHAT and CDR2 FQDESV (reference sequence). The V end was cut by 5 bases, the J end by 4 bases, with 17 bases between. This table comes from immunoSEQ multiplex PCR, and its TCRdb copy is limited to in-frame clones, with some not included. The sample includes over 200,000 clones, over 75% of them seen just once. The data were obtained in a study of blood T cell repertoires in COVID-19. The chain couples TRBV11-1 to TRBJ1-1; weak D call: TRBD1 (5 bases). Source material: PBMCs or T cells enriched from blood (not recorded which). The sequence was collected from a woman between 45 and 60 years old who had recovered from COVID-19. The CDR3 DNA reads as TGTGCCAGCAGCCCCAAGGGGTCTTGGGTCACTGAAGCTTTCTTT. Its translation is CASSPKGSWVTEAFF.